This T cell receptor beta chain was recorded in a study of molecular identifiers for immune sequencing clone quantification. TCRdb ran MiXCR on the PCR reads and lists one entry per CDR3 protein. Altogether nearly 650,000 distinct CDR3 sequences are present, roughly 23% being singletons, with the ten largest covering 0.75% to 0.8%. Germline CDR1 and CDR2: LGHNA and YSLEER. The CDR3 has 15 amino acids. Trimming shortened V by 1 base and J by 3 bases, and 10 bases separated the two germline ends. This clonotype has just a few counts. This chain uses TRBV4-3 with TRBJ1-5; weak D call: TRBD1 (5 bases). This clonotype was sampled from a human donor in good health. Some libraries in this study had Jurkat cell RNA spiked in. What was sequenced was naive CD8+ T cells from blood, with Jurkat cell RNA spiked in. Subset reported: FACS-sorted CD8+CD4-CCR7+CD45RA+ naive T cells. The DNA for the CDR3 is TGCGCCAGCAGCCAAGTTCTCGGGGCCAATCAGCCCCAGCATTTT. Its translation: CASSQVLGANQPQHF.